These 3 T cell receptor beta chains came from one sample sequenced in a study of OX40 agonist ivuxolimab in advanced cancers. TCRdb's copy holds only in-frame clones and misses some; the assay was immunoSEQ multiplex PCR. This sample carries fewer than 85,000 clones, more than 75% of them seen once, and the ten largest clones take approximately 0.72%. The starting material was CD4+ or CD8+ T cells sorted from blood, obtained in a trial of the OX40 agonist ivuxolimab. The receptor source for this set is an adult with an advanced solid tumor such as melanoma, head and neck, liver or kidney cancer.

The V call is TRBV7-2, the J call TRBJ2-2, with TRBD1 matching over 9 bases. Trimming took 7 bases from V and 2 from J; bases not matched to a gene: 14. The CDR3 totals 18 residues. Germline loops: CDR1 SGHTA, CDR2 FQGNSA. In DNA form, the CDR3 reads TGTGCCAGCACCAAAACTATCCCGGGACAGGGAAACACCGGGGAGCTGTTTTTT. As protein: CASTKTIPGQGNTGELFF. Together with reference TRBV7-2 and TRBJ2-2, the CDR3 gives the full variable domain: GAGVSQSPSNKVTEKGKDVELRCDPISGHTALYWYRQSLGQGLEFLIYFQGNSAPDKSGLPSDRFSAERTGGSVSTLTIQRTQQEDSAVYLCASTKTIPGQGNTGELFFGEGSRLTVL.

This clone was counted only a few times. The rearrangement links TRBV27 to TRBJ1-6, with D unresolved. The length of the CDR3 is 14 residues. Germline CDR1 MNHEY, CDR2 SMNVEV (reference sequence). The V end was cut by 6 bases, the J end by 10 bases, with 16 bases between. The CDR3 DNA reads TGTGCCAGCAGGATCCCCGGGGAATCATCACCCCTCCACTTT. It is translated as CASRIPGESSPLHF.

The chain's CDR3 is CASSQETGNYGYTF. In nucleotides, the CDR3 is TGCGCCAGCAGCCAAGAAACAGGGAACTATGGCTACACCTTC. The chain joins TRBV4-1 to TRBJ1-2; D possibly corresponds to TRBD1 (6 bases). Per germline, CDR1 MGHRA and CDR2 YSYEKL. V lost 0 bases to trimming and J lost 2 bases, with 7 bases between them. This CDR3 comprises 14 residues.